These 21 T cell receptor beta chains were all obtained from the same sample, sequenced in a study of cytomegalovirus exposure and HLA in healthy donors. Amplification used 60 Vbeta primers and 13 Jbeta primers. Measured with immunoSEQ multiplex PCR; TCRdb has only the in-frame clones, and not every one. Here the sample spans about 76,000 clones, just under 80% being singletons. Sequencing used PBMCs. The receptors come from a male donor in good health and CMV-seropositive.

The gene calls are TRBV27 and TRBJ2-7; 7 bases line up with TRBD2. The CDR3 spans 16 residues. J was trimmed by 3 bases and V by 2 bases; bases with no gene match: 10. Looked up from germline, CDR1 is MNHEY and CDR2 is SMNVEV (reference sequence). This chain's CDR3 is CASSLGVSGSIYEQYF. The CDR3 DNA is TGTGCCAGCAGTTTAGGAGTTAGCGGGTCTATCTACGAGCAGTACTTC.

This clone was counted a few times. CDR3 protein: CASSSRAVTDTQYF. DNA for the CDR3: TGTGCCAGCAGCTCGAGGGCAGTCACAGATACGCAGTATTTT. The genes are TRBV13 and TRBJ2-3; D might be TRBD2 (5 bases). The germline V and J ends were trimmed by 4 bases and 2 bases, with 10 bases remaining between them. The CDR3 is made up of 14 amino acids. Germline values: CDR1 PRHDT, CDR2 FYEKMQ (reference sequence). Combining the CDR3 with reference TRBV13 and TRBJ2-3 gives the whole variable domain AAGVIQSPRHLIKEKRETATLKCYPIPRHDTVYWYQQGPGQDPQFLISFYEKMQSDKGSIPDRFSAQQFSDYHSELNMSSLELGDSALYFCASSSRAVTDTQYFGPGTRLTVL.

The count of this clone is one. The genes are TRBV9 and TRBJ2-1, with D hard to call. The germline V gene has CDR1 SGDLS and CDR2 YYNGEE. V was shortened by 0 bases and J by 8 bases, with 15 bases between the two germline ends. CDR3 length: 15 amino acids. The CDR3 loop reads CASSVATPGVHEQFF. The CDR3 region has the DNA TGTGCCAGCAGCGTAGCCACCCCGGGTGTTCATGAGCAGTTCTTC.

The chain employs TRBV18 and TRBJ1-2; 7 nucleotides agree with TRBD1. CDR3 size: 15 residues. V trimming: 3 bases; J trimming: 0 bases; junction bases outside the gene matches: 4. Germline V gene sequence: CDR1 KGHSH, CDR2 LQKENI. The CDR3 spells CASSPRGQPNYGYTF. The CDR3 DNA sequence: TGTGCCAGCTCACCTCGGGGACAGCCTAACTATGGCTACACCTTC.

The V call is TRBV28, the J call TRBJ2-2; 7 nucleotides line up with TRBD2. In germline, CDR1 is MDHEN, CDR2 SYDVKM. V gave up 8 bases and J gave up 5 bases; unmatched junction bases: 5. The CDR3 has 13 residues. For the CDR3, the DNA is TGTGCCAGCGTCTTAGCGGGTACCGGGGAGCTGTTTTTT. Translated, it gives CASVLAGTGELFF.

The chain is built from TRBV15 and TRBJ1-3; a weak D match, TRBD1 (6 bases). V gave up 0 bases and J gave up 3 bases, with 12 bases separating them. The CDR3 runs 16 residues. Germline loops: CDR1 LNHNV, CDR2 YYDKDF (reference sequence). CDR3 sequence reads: CATSREGGAGGNTIYF. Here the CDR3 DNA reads TGTGCCACCAGCAGAGAAGGGGGGGCAGGTGGAAACACCATATATTTT.

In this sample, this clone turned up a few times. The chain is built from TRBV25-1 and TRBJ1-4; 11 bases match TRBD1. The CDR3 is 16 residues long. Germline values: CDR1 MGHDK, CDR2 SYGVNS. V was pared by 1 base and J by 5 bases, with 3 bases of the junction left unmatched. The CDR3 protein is CASSEWTGGRNEKLFF. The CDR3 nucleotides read TGTGCCAGCAGTGAATGGACAGGGGGCCGGAATGAAAAACTGTTTTTT.

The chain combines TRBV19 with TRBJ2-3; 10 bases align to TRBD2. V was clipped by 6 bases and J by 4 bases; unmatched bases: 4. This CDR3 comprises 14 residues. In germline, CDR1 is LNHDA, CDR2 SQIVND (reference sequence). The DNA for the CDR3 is TGTGCCAGTAGCCTAGCGGGAGTCTCAGATACGCAGTATTTT. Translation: CASSLAGVSDTQYF. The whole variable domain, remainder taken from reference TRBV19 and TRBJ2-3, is DGGITQSPKYLFRKEGQNVTLSCEQNLNHDAMYWYRQDPGQGLRLIYYSQIVNDFQKGDIAEGYSVSREKKESFPLTVTSAQKNPTAFYLCASSLAGVSDTQYFGPGTRLTVL.

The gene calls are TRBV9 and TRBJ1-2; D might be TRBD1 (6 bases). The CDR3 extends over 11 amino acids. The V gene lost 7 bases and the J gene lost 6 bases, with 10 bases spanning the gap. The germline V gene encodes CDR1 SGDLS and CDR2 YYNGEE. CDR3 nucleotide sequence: TGTGCCAGCGGGGGGGGGCATGGCTACACCTTC. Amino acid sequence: CASGGGHGYTF.

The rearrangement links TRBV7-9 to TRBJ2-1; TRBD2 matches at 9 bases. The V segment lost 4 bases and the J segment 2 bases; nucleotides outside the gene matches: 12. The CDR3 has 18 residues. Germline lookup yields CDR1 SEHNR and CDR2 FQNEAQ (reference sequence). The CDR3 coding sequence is TGTGCCAGCAGCTCTATGTTTAGCGGGAGTACCACCTACAATGAGCAGTTCTTC. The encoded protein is CASSSMFSGSTTYNEQFF.

The CDR3 coding sequence is TGCAGCGCCCAGGACAATGAGCAGTTCTTC. It codes for CSAQDNEQFF. This chain uses TRBV29-1 with TRBJ2-1; D is unclear. The CDR3 contains 10 residues. Trimming took off 7 bases at V and 5 bases at J, with 6 bases between the two ends. CDR1 is SQVTM and CDR2 is ANQGSEA in the germline V gene.

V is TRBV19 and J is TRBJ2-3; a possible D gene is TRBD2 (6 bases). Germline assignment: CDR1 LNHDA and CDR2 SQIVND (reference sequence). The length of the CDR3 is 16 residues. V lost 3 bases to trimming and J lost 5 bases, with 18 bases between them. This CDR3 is CASSIGTGVIGDTQYF. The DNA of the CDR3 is TGTGCCAGTAGTATTGGGACGGGAGTGATAGGAGATACGCAGTATTTT.

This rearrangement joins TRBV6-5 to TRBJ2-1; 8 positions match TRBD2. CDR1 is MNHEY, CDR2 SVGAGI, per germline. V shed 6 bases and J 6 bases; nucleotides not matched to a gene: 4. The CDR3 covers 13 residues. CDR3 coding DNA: TGTGCCAGCAGCAGACTAGCGAGCAATGAGCAGTTCTTC. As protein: CASSRLASNEQFF.

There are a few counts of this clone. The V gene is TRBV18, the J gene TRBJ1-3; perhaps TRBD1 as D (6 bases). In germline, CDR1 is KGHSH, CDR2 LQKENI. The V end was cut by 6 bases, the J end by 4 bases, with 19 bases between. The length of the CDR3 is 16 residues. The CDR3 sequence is CASSQQKQGNGNTIYF. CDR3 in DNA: TGTGCCAGCTCGCAACAGAAACAGGGAAACGGAAACACCATATATTTT. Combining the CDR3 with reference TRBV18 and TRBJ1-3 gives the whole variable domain NAGVMQNPRHLVRRRGQEARLRCSPMKGHSHVYWYRQLPEEGLKFMVYLQKENIIDESGMPKERFSAEFPKEGPSILRIQQVVRGDSAAYFCASSQQKQGNGNTIYFGEGSWLTVV.

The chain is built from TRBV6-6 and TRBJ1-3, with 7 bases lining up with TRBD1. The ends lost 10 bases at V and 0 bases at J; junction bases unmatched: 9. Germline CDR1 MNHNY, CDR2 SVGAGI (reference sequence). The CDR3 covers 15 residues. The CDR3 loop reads CATLNRGASGNTIYF. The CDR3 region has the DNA TGTGCCACTCTTAACAGGGGTGCCTCTGGAAACACCATATATTTT.

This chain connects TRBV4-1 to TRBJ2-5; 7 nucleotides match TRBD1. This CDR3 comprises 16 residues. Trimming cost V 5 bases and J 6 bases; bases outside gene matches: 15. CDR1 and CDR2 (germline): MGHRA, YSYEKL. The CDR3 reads CASSTSQGVGDKTQYF. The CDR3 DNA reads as TGCGCCAGCAGCACAAGTCAGGGGGTGGGAGATAAGACCCAGTACTTC.

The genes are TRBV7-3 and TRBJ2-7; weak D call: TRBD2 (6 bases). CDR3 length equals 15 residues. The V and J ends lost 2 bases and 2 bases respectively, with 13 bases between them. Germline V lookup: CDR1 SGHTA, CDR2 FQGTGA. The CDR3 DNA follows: TGTGCCAGCAGCTTATGGCGGGACGGAACCTACGAGCAGTACTTC. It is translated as CASSLWRDGTYEQYF.

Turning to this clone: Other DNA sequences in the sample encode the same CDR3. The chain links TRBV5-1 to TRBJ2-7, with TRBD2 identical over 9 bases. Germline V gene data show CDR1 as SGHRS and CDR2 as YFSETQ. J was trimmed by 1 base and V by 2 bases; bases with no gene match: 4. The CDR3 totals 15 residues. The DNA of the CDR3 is TGCGCCAGCAGCTTAGGGGCGGGAGGGTCCTACGAGCAGTACTTC. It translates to CASSLGAGGSYEQYF.

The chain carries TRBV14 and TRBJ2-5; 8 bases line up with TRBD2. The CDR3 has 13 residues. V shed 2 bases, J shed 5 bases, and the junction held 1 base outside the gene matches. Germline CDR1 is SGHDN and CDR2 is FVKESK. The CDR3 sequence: CASSQSGSETQYF. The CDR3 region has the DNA TGTGCCAGCAGCCAAAGCGGGAGTGAGACCCAGTACTTC.

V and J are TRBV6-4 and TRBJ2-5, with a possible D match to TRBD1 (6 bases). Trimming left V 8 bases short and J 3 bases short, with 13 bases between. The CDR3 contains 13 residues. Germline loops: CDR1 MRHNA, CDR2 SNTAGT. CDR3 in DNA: TGTGCCAGCGGCGACAGGAACGAAGAGACCCAGTACTTC. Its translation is CASGDRNEETQYF.

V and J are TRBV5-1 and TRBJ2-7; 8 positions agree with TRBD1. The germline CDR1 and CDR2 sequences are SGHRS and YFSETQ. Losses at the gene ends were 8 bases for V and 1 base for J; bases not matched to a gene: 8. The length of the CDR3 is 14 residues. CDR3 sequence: CASFSRDRSYEQYF. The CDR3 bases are TGCGCCAGTTTCTCCCGGGACAGGTCCTACGAGCAGTACTTC.